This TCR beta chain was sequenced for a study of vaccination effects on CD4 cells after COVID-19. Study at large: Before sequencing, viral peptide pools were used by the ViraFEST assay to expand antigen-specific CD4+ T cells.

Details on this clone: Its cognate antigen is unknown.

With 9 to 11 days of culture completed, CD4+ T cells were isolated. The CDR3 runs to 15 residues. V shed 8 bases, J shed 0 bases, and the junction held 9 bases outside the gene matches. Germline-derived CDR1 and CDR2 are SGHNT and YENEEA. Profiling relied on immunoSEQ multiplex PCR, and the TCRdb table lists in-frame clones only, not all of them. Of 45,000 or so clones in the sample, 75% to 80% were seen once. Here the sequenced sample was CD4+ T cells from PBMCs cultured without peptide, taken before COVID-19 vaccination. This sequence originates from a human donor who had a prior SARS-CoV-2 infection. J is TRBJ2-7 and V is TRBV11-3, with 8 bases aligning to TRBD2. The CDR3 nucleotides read TGTGCCAGCTCCCGAGCGGGAGACGACTCCTACGAGCAGTACTTC. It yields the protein CASSRAGDDSYEQYF.